This T cell receptor beta chain was captured in a study of blood T cell repertoires in COVID-19. About the study: Sites in the United States, Italy and Spain provided acute and convalescent COVID-19 samples.

CDR1 and CDR2 (germline): SGHTA, FQGNSA. The CDR3 consists of 13 residues. Trimming took 1 base from V and 3 from J, leaving 7 bases between them. TCRdb's copy holds only in-frame clones and misses some; the assay was immunoSEQ multiplex PCR. The sample records 200,000 to 300,000 clones, around nine tenths being singletons. Sequencing used peripheral blood. The chain carries TRBV7-2 and TRBJ2-7; D call uncertain. The clonotype comes from a man at least 80 years old with acute or convalescent COVID-19. The CDR3 nucleotides read TGTGCCAGCAGCTTAGAACTCTTCTACGAGCAGTACTTC. Encoded protein: CASSLELFYEQYF.